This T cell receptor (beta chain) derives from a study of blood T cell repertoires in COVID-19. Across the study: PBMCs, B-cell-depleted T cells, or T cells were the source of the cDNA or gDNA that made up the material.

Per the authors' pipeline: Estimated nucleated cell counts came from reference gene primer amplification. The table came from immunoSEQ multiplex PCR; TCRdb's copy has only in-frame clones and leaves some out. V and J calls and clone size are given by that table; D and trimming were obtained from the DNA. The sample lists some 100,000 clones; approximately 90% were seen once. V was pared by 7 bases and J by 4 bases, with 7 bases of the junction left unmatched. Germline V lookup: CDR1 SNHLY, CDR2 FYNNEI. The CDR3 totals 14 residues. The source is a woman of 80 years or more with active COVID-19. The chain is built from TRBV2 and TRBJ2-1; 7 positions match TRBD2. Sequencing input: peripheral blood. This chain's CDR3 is CASTLSGAYNEQFF. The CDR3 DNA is TGTGCCAGCACCTTGAGCGGGGCATACAATGAGCAGTTCTTC.